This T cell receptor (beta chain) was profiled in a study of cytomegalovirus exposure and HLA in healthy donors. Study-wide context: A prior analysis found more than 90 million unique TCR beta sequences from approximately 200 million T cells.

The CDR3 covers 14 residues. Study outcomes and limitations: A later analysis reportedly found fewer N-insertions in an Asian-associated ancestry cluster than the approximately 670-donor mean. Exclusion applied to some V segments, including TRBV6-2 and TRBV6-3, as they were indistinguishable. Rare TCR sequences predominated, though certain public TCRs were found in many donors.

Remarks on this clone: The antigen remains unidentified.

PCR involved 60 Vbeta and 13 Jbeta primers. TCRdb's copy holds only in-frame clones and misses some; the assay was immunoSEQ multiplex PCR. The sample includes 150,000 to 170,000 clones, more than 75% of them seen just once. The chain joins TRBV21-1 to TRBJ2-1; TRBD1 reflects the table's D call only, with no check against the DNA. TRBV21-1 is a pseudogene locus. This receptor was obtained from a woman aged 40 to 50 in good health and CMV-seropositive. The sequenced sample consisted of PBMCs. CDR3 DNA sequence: TGTGCCAGCAGCAAAGTAGAGACAAGTCCTGAGCAGTTCTTC. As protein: CASSKVETSPEQFF.